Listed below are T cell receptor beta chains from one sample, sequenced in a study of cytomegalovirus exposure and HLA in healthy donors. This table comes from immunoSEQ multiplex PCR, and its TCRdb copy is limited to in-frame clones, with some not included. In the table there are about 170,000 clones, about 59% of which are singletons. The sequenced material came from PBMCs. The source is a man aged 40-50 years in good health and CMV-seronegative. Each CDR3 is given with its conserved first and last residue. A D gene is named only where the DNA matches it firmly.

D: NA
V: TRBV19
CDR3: CASRLRVEAGMADTQYF

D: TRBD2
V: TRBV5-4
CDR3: CASSLEGLTTREQYF

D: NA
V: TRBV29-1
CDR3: CSAGGHPNTEAFF

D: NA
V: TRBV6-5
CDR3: CASSYQGWGYGYTF

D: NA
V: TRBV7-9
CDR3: CASSTYRASSYNSPLHF

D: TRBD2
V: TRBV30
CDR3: CAWSALLAGADTQYF

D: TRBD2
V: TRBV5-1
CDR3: CASSSGLATDTQYF

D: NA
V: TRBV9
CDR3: CASSESSAGAYNEQFF

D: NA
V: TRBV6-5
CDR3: CASSYSGGQAFF

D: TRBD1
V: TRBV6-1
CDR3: CASSGGDRVPYEQYF

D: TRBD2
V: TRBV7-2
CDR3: CASRLAGVSYNEQFF

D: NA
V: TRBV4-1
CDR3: CASSQDQRGDSDTQYF

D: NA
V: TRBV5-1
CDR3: CASSLEGAGAFF

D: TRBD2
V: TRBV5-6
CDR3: CASSFWERGEQYF

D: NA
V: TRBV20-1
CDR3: CSVDRLNEQFF

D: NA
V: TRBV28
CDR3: CASSFGGLVSSGELFF

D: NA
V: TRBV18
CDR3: CASSPVGPYEQYF

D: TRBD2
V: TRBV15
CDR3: CATSVGTSGRAADTQYF

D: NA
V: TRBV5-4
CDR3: CASSSPGVPSDNEQFF

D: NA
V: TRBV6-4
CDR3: CASSQEGGGTDTQYF

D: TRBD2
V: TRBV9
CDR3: CASSVGLAGTQETQYF

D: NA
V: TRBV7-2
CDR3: CASSLRGGQSNEQFF

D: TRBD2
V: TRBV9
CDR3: CASSVASGRALRADTQYF

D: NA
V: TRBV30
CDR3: CACPLPGGYGYTF

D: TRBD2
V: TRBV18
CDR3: CASSPPGLAGGRDTQYF

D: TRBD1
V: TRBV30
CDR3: CAWSPQGALGNQPQHF

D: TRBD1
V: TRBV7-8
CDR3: CASSPRGQGTREAFF

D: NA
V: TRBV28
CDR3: CASSFQGIYGYTF

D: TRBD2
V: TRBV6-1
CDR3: CASIRATSGAKTQYF

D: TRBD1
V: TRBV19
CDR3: CASSIVTGGTYEQYF

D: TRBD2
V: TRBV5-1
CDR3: CASSRGEETQYF

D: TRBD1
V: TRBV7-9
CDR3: CASSQGDRDSSGNTIYF

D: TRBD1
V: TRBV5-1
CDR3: CASGGQGSGANVLTF

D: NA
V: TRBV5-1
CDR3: CASSGGTGYEQYF

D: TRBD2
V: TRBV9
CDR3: CASSISGSHNEQFF

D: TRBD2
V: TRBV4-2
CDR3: CASSLSTSGSYEQYF

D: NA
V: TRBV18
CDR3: CASSSSEGVGDEQYF

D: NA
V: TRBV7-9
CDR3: CASSPDLTTYQETQYF

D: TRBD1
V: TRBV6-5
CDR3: CASSYPAGTGNTEAFF

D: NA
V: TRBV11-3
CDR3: CASSKEQGTQYF

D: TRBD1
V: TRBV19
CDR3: CASSQGGRDSEAFF